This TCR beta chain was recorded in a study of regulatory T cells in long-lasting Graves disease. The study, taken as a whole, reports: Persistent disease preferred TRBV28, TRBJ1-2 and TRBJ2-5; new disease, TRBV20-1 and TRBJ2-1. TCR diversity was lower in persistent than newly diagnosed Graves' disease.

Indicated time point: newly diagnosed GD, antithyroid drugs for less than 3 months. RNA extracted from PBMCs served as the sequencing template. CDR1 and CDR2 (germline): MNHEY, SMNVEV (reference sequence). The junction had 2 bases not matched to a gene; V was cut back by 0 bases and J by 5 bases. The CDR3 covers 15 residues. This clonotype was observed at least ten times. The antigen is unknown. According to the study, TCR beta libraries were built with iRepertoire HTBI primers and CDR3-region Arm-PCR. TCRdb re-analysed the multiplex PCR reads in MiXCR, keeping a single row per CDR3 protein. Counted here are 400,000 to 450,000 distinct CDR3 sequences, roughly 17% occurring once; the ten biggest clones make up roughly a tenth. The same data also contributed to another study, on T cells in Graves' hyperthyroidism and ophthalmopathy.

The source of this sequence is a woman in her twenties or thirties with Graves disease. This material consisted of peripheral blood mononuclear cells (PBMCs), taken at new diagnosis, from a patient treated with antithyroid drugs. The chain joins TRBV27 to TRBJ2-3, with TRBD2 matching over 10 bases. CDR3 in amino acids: CASSLSAGGLDTQYF. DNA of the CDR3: TGTGCCAGCAGTTTATCAGCGGGAGGGTTAGATACGCAGTATTTT.